These 22 T cell receptor beta chains originate from one sample sequenced in a study of blood T cell repertoires in COVID-19 (dated by TCRdb to 2018 to 2021). The library was obtained by the immunoSEQ multiplex PCR assay. The clones in this table, taken by TCRdb from immuneACCESS, are in-frame only. Not every clone is retained; where verified, under half of the shortfall comes from an unresolved V gene, and the cause of the rest is unknown. Across this sample there are tens of thousands of clones, with about 87% seen only once. Of the sample, around 10% falls within the top ten clones. What was sequenced was peripheral blood. Receptor source: an elderly man with acute or convalescent COVID-19.

This chain's CDR3 is CASSSPRGAGSSYNEQFF. The CDR3 DNA is TGTGCCAGCAGTTCGCCCCGTGGAGCGGGATCTTCCTACAATGAGCAGTTCTTC. V is TRBV6-2 or TRBV6-3 and J is TRBJ2-1; the match to TRBD2 covers 7 bases. The V and J ends lost 4 bases and 1 base, in that order; junction bases with no gene match: 13. In germline, CDR1 is MNHEY, CDR2 SVGEGT. The CDR3 spans 18 residues.

The chain employs TRBV7-6 and TRBJ2-1, with 16 bases lining up with TRBD2. V lost 3 bases, J lost 9 bases, and 8 bases stayed unmatched. CDR3 length: 17 residues. The germline CDR1 and CDR2 sequences are SGHVS and FNYEAQ. CDR3 amino acids: CASSFAGTSGRAGEQFF. The CDR3 DNA follows: TGTGCCAGCAGCTTCGCCGGGACTAGCGGGAGGGCGGGTGAGCAGTTCTTC.

This clone appeared once. The V call is TRBV9, the J call TRBJ2-1; TRBD2 agrees at 7 bases. Germline V gives CDR1 SGDLS, CDR2 YYNGEE. The ends lost 4 bases at V and 5 bases at J; junction bases unmatched: 6. CDR3 length: 14 amino acids. In DNA form, the CDR3 reads TGTGCCAGCAGCTCACCGGGACTAAACAATGAGCAGTTCTTC. Amino acids: CASSSPGLNNEQFF. Supplemented by reference TRBV9 and TRBJ2-1, the full variable domain reads DSGVTQTPKHLITATGQRVTLRCSPRSGDLSVYWYQQSLDQGLQFLIQYYNGEERAKGNILERFSAQQFPDLHSELNLSSLELGDSALYFCASSSPGLNNEQFFGPGTRLTVL.

The chain is built from TRBV10-1 and TRBJ1-1; TRBD1 is a possible D gene (6 bases). This CDR3 region has 15 residues. CDR1 and CDR2 from the germline V gene are WNHNN and SYGVQD (reference sequence). V lost 0 bases, J lost 5 bases, and 13 bases lay in between. Here the CDR3 reads CASSESSRGRTEAFF. DNA for the CDR3: TGCGCCAGCAGTGAGTCCTCCAGGGGTAGAACTGAAGCTTTCTTT.

The rearrangement links TRBV19 to TRBJ2-2; 8 nucleotides agree with TRBD1. This CDR3 region has 18 residues. V shed 5 bases, J shed 4 bases, and the junction held 15 bases outside the gene matches. Germline values: CDR1 LNHDA, CDR2 SQIVND (reference sequence). CDR3 bases: TGTGCCAGTAGTCTCTATCAAGGGACAGGAGTCCCCACCGGGGAGCTGTTTTTT. Amino acid sequence: CASSLYQGTGVPTGELFF.

This chain links TRBV6-5 with TRBJ2-7, with TRBD2 matching 8 bases. This CDR3 is built from 14 residues. V lost 9 bases to trimming and J lost 2 bases; unmatched junction nucleotides: 9. Germline V gene lookup returns CDR1 MNHEY and CDR2 SVGAGI. The CDR3 loop is CASGITSGPYEQYF. The CDR3 DNA reads TGTGCCAGTGGGATAACTAGCGGACCCTACGAGCAGTACTTC.

Only a few counts were recorded for this clone. The V gene is TRBV5-4, the J gene TRBJ1-6; tentatively, D is TRBD1 (6 bases). The CDR3 runs 15 residues. CDR1 and CDR2 (germline): SGHNT, YYREEE (reference sequence). The V end lost 4 bases, the J end lost 8 bases, and 16 bases lay between the germline ends. The DNA of the CDR3 is TGTGCCAGCAGCCCACAGGGTTTATTGGATTCACCCCTCCACTTT. Protein sequence: CASSPQGLLDSPLHF.

V and J are TRBV10-3 and TRBJ2-7; D gene unclear. Trimming removed 7 bases from V and 5 bases from J, with 15 bases in between. Germline CDR1 and CDR2: ENHRY and SYGVKD. The CDR3 loop spans 13 amino acids. As DNA, the CDR3 is TGTGCCATCACCTCGAGTGGTGTAGACGAGCAGTACTTC. It translates to CAITSSGVDEQYF.

The CDR3 bases are TGTGCCAGCAGCACCAGACAGGGCAACGAGCAGTACTTC. Translated, it gives CASSTRQGNEQYF. The gene calls are TRBV9 and TRBJ2-7; 7 positions match TRBD1. The CDR3 length is 13 residues. CDR1 and CDR2 (germline): SGDLS, YYNGEE. With 4 bases clipped from V and 5 bases from J, the junction kept 6 bases outside the gene matches.

The chain combines TRBV6-5 with TRBJ2-7, with TRBD1 matching 7 bases. From germline, CDR1 is MNHEY and CDR2 SVGAGI. This CDR3 region has 14 residues. Trimming removed 7 bases from V and 5 bases from J; junction bases left unmatched: 11. The CDR3 DNA reads TGTGCCAGCAAAAGAACAGGGGTGAGGGACGAGCAGTACTTC. It codes for CASKRTGVRDEQYF.

This rearrangement joins TRBV7-9 to TRBJ1-1, with 7 positions matching TRBD1. The CDR3 is 15 amino acids. The trim removed 5 bases at V and 1 base at J, leaving 7 bases unmatched. The germline CDR1 and CDR2 sequences are SEHNR and FQNEAQ (reference sequence). CDR3 region: CASSTLRGPNTEAFF. For the CDR3, the DNA is TGTGCCAGCAGCACCCTGAGGGGGCCGAACACTGAAGCTTTCTTT. The whole variable domain, filled in from reference TRBV7-9 and TRBJ1-1, reads DTGVSQNPRHKITKRGQNVTFRCDPISEHNRLYWYRQTLGQGPEFLTYFQNEAQLEKSRLLSDRFSAERPKGSFSTLEIQRTEQGDSAMYLCASSTLRGPNTEAFFGQGTRLTVV.

The J gene is TRBJ2-3, the V gene TRBV5-1, with D maybe TRBD1 (5 bases). The germline V gene encodes CDR1 SGHRS and CDR2 YFSETQ. The CDR3 has 14 amino acids. V was clipped by 4 bases and J by 2 bases, with 11 bases between them. CDR3 sequence (DNA): TGCGCCAGCAGCGTGAGACAGCTCACAGATACGCAGTATTTT. Encoded protein: CASSVRQLTDTQYF.

V and J are TRBV7-3 and TRBJ1-2; 9 bases match TRBD1. The length of the CDR3 is 15 residues. Germline V CDR1 and CDR2: SGHTA, FQGTGA. The ends lost 5 bases at V and 2 bases at J; junction bases unmatched: 6. The CDR3, as DNA: TGTGCCAGCAGCCCAACCGGGACAGGGAACTATGGCTACACCTTC. Its translation is CASSPTGTGNYGYTF.

The J gene is TRBJ1-2, the V gene TRBV5-4, with D perhaps matching TRBD1 (6 bases). Germline-derived CDR1 and CDR2 are SGHNT and YYREEE (reference sequence). The CDR3 spans 13 residues. V lost 0 bases and J lost 5, with 8 bases in between. CDR3 sequence (DNA): TGTGCCAGCAGCTTGGACAGGGAGTATGGCTACACCTTC. Protein product: CASSLDREYGYTF.

The J gene is TRBJ1-1, the V gene TRBV12-3 or TRBV12-4; 8 bases map to TRBD1. The CDR3 contains 13 residues. V gave up 10 bases and J gave up 1 base; unmatched junction bases: 5. The CDR3 bases are TGTGCCACTGACAGGGGTACGAACACTGAAGCTTTCTTT. Translating gives CATDRGTNTEAFF.

CDR3 bases: TGTGCCAGCAGCCCCGGGGATCAGCCCCAGCATTTT. Protein sequence: CASSPGDQPQHF. The chain links TRBV6-6 to TRBJ1-5; D is unclear. This CDR3 is built from 12 residues. CDR1 is MNHNY and CDR2 is SVGAGI in the germline V gene (reference sequence). Trimming shortened V by 6 bases and J by 5 bases, and 8 bases separated the two germline ends.

CDR3 amino acids: CATGTGSTDTQYF. The CDR3, as DNA: TGTGCCACGGGAACAGGTAGCACAGATACGCAGTATTTT. V gene TRBV24-1 combines with J gene TRBJ2-3; possible D gene TRBD1, 5 bases. Trimming took off 10 bases at V and 0 bases at J, with 10 bases between the two ends. CDR3 size: 13 residues. Germline lookup yields CDR1 KGHDR and CDR2 SFDVKD.

Note on this clone: In the same sample, other DNA sequences code for this CDR3. The rearrangement joins TRBV4-3 to TRBJ2-7; the match to TRBD1 covers 9 bases. Germline-derived CDR1 and CDR2 are LGHNA and YSLEER. With V trimmed by 3 bases and J by 0 bases, 3 bases remained unmatched. The CDR3 contains 15 residues. The CDR3 loop reads CASSHGTGSSYEQYF. As DNA, the CDR3 is TGCGCCAGCAGCCATGGGACAGGGAGCTCCTACGAGCAGTACTTC.

This chain connects TRBV9 to TRBJ1-4; 9 positions agree with TRBD1. The J segment lost 8 bases and the V segment lost 1 base, leaving 6 bases of the junction unmatched. This CDR3 region has 15 residues. Germline CDR1 is SGDLS and CDR2 is YYNGEE. DNA for the CDR3: TGTGCCAGCAGCGTATTCGACAGGGGGAGCGAAAAACTGTTTTTT. Protein sequence: CASSVFDRGSEKLFF.

As concerns this clone: Other DNA sequences in this specimen translate into the identical CDR3. This chain uses TRBV5-1 with TRBJ1-1, with 7 bases that match TRBD1. Per germline, CDR1 SGHRS and CDR2 YFSETQ. Trimming took 4 bases from V and 0 from J; bases not matched to a gene: 3. This CDR3 is built from 14 residues. CDR3 loop: CASSRTGLNTEAFF. The CDR3 DNA is TGCGCCAGCAGCCGGACAGGCCTGAACACTGAAGCTTTCTTT.

The V and J genes are TRBV29-1 and TRBJ1-1, with 10 bases identical to TRBD1. Trimming cost V 5 bases and J 4 bases; bases outside gene matches: 10. The CDR3 is 15 amino acids. Germline assignment: CDR1 SQVTM and CDR2 ANQGSEA. CDR3: CSVPRTGGSSTEAFF. DNA for the CDR3: TGCAGCGTTCCTCGGACAGGGGGATCCAGCACTGAAGCTTTCTTT.

The chain combines TRBV5-1 with TRBJ2-4; 9 nucleotides match TRBD2. CDR1 is SGHRS and CDR2 is YFSETQ in the germline V gene. The ends lost 0 bases at V and 2 bases at J; junction bases unmatched: 6. The CDR3 extends over 17 amino acids. The CDR3 DNA reads as TGCGCCAGCAGCTTGGATGGACTAGCGTCGACCAAAAACATTCAGTACTTC. As protein: CASSLDGLASTKNIQYF.